This is a list of T cell receptor beta chains from one sample in a study of vaccination effects on CD4 cells after COVID-19. These TCRs are of unknown antigen specificity. Some clones are missing from TCRdb's copy, which holds only in-frame ones; the method was immunoSEQ multiplex PCR. The profile shows more than 11,000 clones, 55% to 85% of them singletons. The sequences come from CD4+ T cells from PBMCs cultured with SARS-CoV-2 spike peptides, collected after COVID-19 vaccination. The receptors were gathered from a human donor who received a COVID-19 vaccine. CDR3s include the opening cysteine and the closing phenylalanine or tryptophan. A D gene is named only where the DNA matches it firmly. Expanded clones are given a class, and other clones once, few, many or no size at all.

>-|TRBJ1-6|16|TRBV5-6|once
TGTGCCAGCAGCAGGGGAGGGGGTTATAATAATTCACCCCTCCACTTT
CASSRGGGYNNSPLHF
>-|TRBJ2-4|9|TRBV5-8|-
TGTGCCGCCTACCGGGATCAGTACTTC
CAAYRDQYF
>-|TRBJ1-3|17|TRBV28|-
TGTGCCAGCAGTGACCCCCGGGGGGTACTCTCTGGAAACACCATATATTTT
CASSDPRGVLSGNTIYF
>TRBD1|TRBJ1-5|16|TRBV3-1/TRBV3-2|once
TGTGCCAGCAGCCAAGCACAGGGGGCGGTCAATCAGCCCCAGCATTTT
CASSQAQGAVNQPQHF
>-|TRBJ1-5|13|TRBV15|once
TGTGCCACCAGCGTGTATAGCAATCAGCCCCAGCATTTT
CATSVYSNQPQHF
>TRBD1|TRBJ1-3|17|TRBV4-1|-
TGCGCCAGCAGCCCAAACCCGACAGGGGGCTCTGGAAACACCATATATTTT
CASSPNPTGGSGNTIYF
>-|TRBJ2-3|15|TRBV10-1|-
TGCGCCAGCAGTGAGTCGGGGCGCCCCACAGATACGCAGTATTTT
CASSESGRPTDTQYF
>TRBD1|TRBJ2-2|15|TRBV7-2|-
TGTGCCAGCAGCATTCGACAGGGCGGTACCGGGGAGCTGTTTTTT
CASSIRQGGTGELFF
>TRBD1|TRBJ1-1|14|TRBV5-1|-
TGCGCCAGCAGCGTCACAGGGGTCTTGGCTGAAGCTTTCTTT
CASSVTGVLAEAFF
>-|TRBJ2-1|16|TRBV5-5|-
TGTGCCAGCAGCTTGTCCCGCCCGGCCCCAAACAATGAGCAGTTCTTC
CASSLSRPAPNNEQFF
>-|TRBJ1-2|14|TRBV7-2|-
TGTGCCAGCAGCTTAGGGGAAGGGGACTATGGCTACACCTTC
CASSLGEGDYGYTF
>TRBD1|TRBJ1-5|16|TRBV19|-
TGTGCCAGTCGCGTACAGGGGACGTATAGCAATCAGCCCCAGCATTTT
CASRVQGTYSNQPQHF
>TRBD2|TRBJ2-5|15|TRBV5-1|-
TGCGCCAGCAGCTTTCCCGGGACTAGCGCGGAGACCCAGTACTTC
CASSFPGTSAETQYF
>TRBD1|TRBJ1-3|15|TRBV5-6|-
TGTGCCAGCAGCTTACAGGGGCCCCTGGTAAACACCATATATTTT
CASSLQGPLVNTIYF
>TRBD1|TRBJ2-7|17|TRBV5-1|few
TGCGCCAGCAGCTTGTCCGGACAGGGCCTTAGCTCCTACGAGCAGTACTTC
CASSLSGQGLSSYEQYF
>-|TRBJ2-7|15|TRBV7-8|few
TGTGCCAGCAGCTTAGGTCGCAGGGGACGGAACGAGCAGTACTTC
CASSLGRRGRNEQYF
>-|TRBJ2-2|12|TRBV3-1/TRBV3-2|-
TGTGCCAGCAGCCAGGGGGGCGGGGAGCTGTTTTTT
CASSQGGGELFF
>TRBD1|TRBJ1-1|15|TRBV19|-
TGTGCCAGTAGTTTGACCGGGACAGTAAACACTGAAGCTTTCTTT
CASSLTGTVNTEAFF
>-|TRBJ1-1|15|TRBV28|-
TGTGCCAGCAGTCCCCAAGACAGGATGAACACTGAAGCTTTCTTT
CASSPQDRMNTEAFF
>TRBD1|TRBJ2-1|15|TRBV28|-
TGTGCCAGCAGACAGGGGGGAGTTAGGTACAATGAGCAGTTCTTC
CASRQGGVRYNEQFF
>TRBD1|TRBJ1-2|15|TRBV28|once
TGTGCCAGCAGCCGCCCCGGGACAGGAGCCTATGGCTACACCTTC
CASSRPGTGAYGYTF
>-|TRBJ2-1|15|TRBV11-2|few
TGTGCCAGCAGCTCGTCAGTAGCGGATCACAATGAGCAGTTCTTC
CASSSSVADHNEQFF
>-|TRBJ1-2|11|TRBV12-3/TRBV12-4|-
TGTGCCAGCGGAACAAGCTATGGCTACACCTTC
CASGTSYGYTF
>TRBD1|TRBJ1-2|16|TRBV9|-
TGTGCCAGCAGCCCACTTACAGGGGGGGCGATTTATGGCTACACCTTC
CASSPLTGGAIYGYTF
>-|TRBJ2-3|15|TRBV9|-
TGTGCCAGCAGCCCCGCGAGGGGGGTGGCAGATACGCAGTATTTT
CASSPARGVADTQYF
>TRBD2|TRBJ2-1|15|TRBV5-1|-
TGCGCCAGCAGCTTGGGGGCGGGAGGGCCGCATGAGCAGTTCTTC
CASSLGAGGPHEQFF
>-|TRBJ2-2|13|TRBV7-2|-
TGTGCCAGCAGCCTCATGAACACCGGGGAGCTGTTTTTT
CASSLMNTGELFF
>-|TRBJ2-2|14|TRBV7-3|few
TGTGCCAGCAGGGACACACCGAACACCGGGGAGCTGTTTTTT
CASRDTPNTGELFF
>-|TRBJ2-3|15|TRBV6-4|-
TGTGCCAGCAGGGAGGAAGGAGGCGGTTCAGATACGCAGTATTTT
CASREEGGGSDTQYF
>-|TRBJ1-2|15|TRBV10-3|-
TGTGCCATCAGGACAGGACACGAAGCTAACTATGGCTACACCTTC
CAIRTGHEANYGYTF
>TRBD1|TRBJ1-1|14|TRBV2|-
TGTGCCACCACAAGGGGACAGGCCGACACTGAAGCTTTCTTT
CATTRGQADTEAFF
>TRBD1|TRBJ1-5|15|TRBV7-2|-
TGTGCCAGCAGCTTAGAGGGGGCGCGTGGACAGCCCCAGCATTTT
CASSLEGARGQPQHF
>-|TRBJ1-1|12|TRBV29-1|-
TGCAGCGCGGGGCCCCGGAACACTGAAGCTTTCTTT
CSAGPRNTEAFF
>-|TRBJ2-3|17|TRBV5-6|-
TGTGCCAGCAGCTCTTACCTTGGGGGGAGTAGCACAGATACGCAGTATTTT
CASSSYLGGSSTDTQYF
>TRBD2|TRBJ2-7|15|TRBV7-9|-
TGTGCCAGCAGCTCACGTAGCGGGAGGGCCTACGAGCAGTACTTC
CASSSRSGRAYEQYF
>-|TRBJ2-6|19|TRBV5-1|medium-sized
TGCGCCAGCAGCTCCACCGGGGCCTCCTCCACCTCTGGGGCCAACGTCCTGACTTTC
CASSSTGASSTSGANVLTF
>-|TRBJ1-6|16|TRBV5-1|-
TGCGCCAGCAGCTTGGATGCCGGGCAGGACAATTCACCCCTCCACTTT
CASSLDAGQDNSPLHF
>-|TRBJ2-5|11|TRBV20-1|-
TGCAGTGCTAGTATCAGGCAAACCCAGTACTTC
CSASIRQTQYF
>-|TRBJ1-4|12|TRBV29-1|-
TGCAGCGTTGTGAGGACAAATGAAAAACTGTTTTTT
CSVVRTNEKLFF
>TRBD2|TRBJ2-4|15|TRBV30|-
TGTGCCTGGAGTGTCCTGGCGGGGGGGCCGAACATTCAGTACTTC
CAWSVLAGGPNIQYF
>TRBD1|TRBJ1-2|15|TRBV7-9|-
TGTGCCAGCAGCTTAGAATGGACAGGGGGTAAAGGCTACACCTTC
CASSLEWTGGKGYTF
>TRBD1|TRBJ1-1|16|TRBV29-1|-
TGCAGCGCCACGGGACAGGGGCTCTCCTCGAACACTGAAGCTTTCTTT
CSATGQGLSSNTEAFF
>TRBD1|TRBJ1-6|12|TRBV6-5|few
TGTGCCAGCAGGGACAGGGATTCACCCCTCCACTTT
CASRDRDSPLHF
>-|TRBJ2-1|16|TRBV4-3|-
TGCGCCAGCAGCCAAGGGAGCACCCGCTACTACAATGAGCAGTTCTTC
CASSQGSTRYYNEQFF
>-|TRBJ2-5|15|TRBV25-1|-
TGTGCCAGCAGTGCGTCGCGGGGGCTACAAGAGACCCAGTACTTC
CASSASRGLQETQYF
>-|TRBJ1-1|14|TRBV18|-
TGTGCCAGCTCGTCAGGGTTACGAGACACTGAAGCTTTCTTT
CASSSGLRDTEAFF